The T cell receptor (beta chain) under discussion was sequenced for a study of T cell clones after liver transplantation. Study at large: Apart from a few HCV-positive recipients, transplants were for non-autoimmune, non-viral reasons. Until 12-24 months post-transplant, subjects got standard immunosuppression and no induction.

Assay used: immunoSEQ multiplex PCR; TCRdb lists only in-frame clones, some missing. The top ten hold about 0.6% of the sample, which has 65,000 to 95,000 clones, 80% seen once. CDR3 length: 15 amino acids. Germline lookup yields CDR1 MNHNS and CDR2 SASEGT. The germline V and J ends were trimmed by 2 bases and 4 bases, with 14 bases remaining between them. The clonotype comes from a human donor who received a liver transplant. The source material was CD4+ T cells from blood, sampled before liver transplant. This chain joins TRBV6-1 and TRBJ1-1, with D possibly matching TRBD1 (5 bases). This CDR3 reads CASSENRGVVTEAFF. CDR3 DNA: TGTGCCAGCAGTGAAAACCGGGGGGTGGTCACTGAAGCTTTCTTT.